These T cell receptor beta chains were read from a single sample in a study of T cell responses to AZD1222 COVID-19 vaccine. TCRdb's copy holds only in-frame clones and misses some; the assay was immunoSEQ multiplex PCR. The sample holds approximately 92,000 clones, 91% seen once. The sequencing used peripheral blood, collected on day 0 of AZD1222 vaccination. Every receptor here comes from an adult in good health. Both conserved end residues are part of each CDR3. Fields, in order: V gene, J gene, D gene, clone size, CDR3 DNA, CDR3 protein. D genes are given only for firm matches. Some rows have no size entry. The others give once, few or many, or a class for an expanded clone.

TRBV12-3/TRBV12-4	TRBJ2-7	TRBD1	.	TGTGCCAGCATCAGGGGGTCCTACGAGCAGTACTTC	CASIRGSYEQYF
TRBV7-2	TRBJ1-5	.	.	TGTGCCAGCAGGAATACAAGAAATCAGCCCCAGCATTTT	CASRNTRNQPQHF
TRBV19	TRBJ1-5	TRBD1	.	TGTGCCAGCACGACAGGGACTCGTAGCAATCAGCCCCAGCATTTT	CASTTGTRSNQPQHF
TRBV27	TRBJ1-4	.	.	TGTGCCAGCAGATTGTTGGGGACTAATGAAAAACTGTTTTTT	CASRLLGTNEKLFF
TRBV19	TRBJ1-1	.	.	TGTGCCAGTAGTCCGGGACGCCGGAACACTGAAGCTTTCTTT	CASSPGRRNTEAFF
TRBV5-1	TRBJ1-2	.	once	TGCGCCAGCAGCGGGACGGAGATAAGAGGCTACACCTTC	CASSGTEIRGYTF
TRBV6-6	TRBJ1-2	.	.	TGTGCCAGCAGGCCGGGGCAGGGCTTTGGCTACACCTTC	CASRPGQGFGYTF
TRBV6-5	TRBJ1-1	.	.	TGTGCCAGCAGTTACCAGGGTTCGGACACTGAAGCTTTCTTT	CASSYQGSDTEAFF
TRBV7-9	TRBJ1-1	.	.	TGTGCCAGCAGCCCTTTGACCGCGGGAAAGAACAGTGAAGCTTTCTTT	CASSPLTAGKNSEAFF
TRBV4-3	TRBJ1-6	.	.	TGCGCCAGCAGCCAAGCCCTGAGCTCCTATAATTCACCCCTCCACTTT	CASSQALSSYNSPLHF
TRBV27	TRBJ1-3	.	.	TGTGCCAGCAGTCCCCTGGGGGGAAACACCATATATTTT	CASSPLGGNTIYF
TRBV7-9	TRBJ2-1	.	.	TGTGCCAGCAGCTTAGGAGCGAATGAGCAGTTCTTC	CASSLGANEQFF
TRBV7-9	TRBJ2-7	TRBD1	few	TGTGCCAGCAGCTCCGCAGAAGGGGGCTACTACGAGCAGTACTTC	CASSSAEGGYYEQYF
TRBV5-5	TRBJ1-5	.	once	TGTGCCAGCAGCTCAAGACAGAACAATCAGCCCCAGCATTTT	CASSSRQNNQPQHF
TRBV2	TRBJ2-7	.	.	TGTGCCAGCAGTCCCACGTACGAGCAGTACTTC	CASSPTYEQYF
TRBV19	TRBJ2-1	TRBD2	once	TGTGCCAGTAGCGCAGCGGGGGGGCTCAATGAGCAGTTCTTC	CASSAAGGLNEQFF
TRBV5-1	TRBJ2-7	.	.	TGCGCCAGCAGCCAGCAGGGGTTGGACGAGCAGTACTTC	CASSQQGLDEQYF
TRBV6-2/TRBV6-3	TRBJ1-5	TRBD1	.	TGTGCCAGCAGCCCAGGGGGGACGGAGCTCACGGGGGCCCAGCATTTT	CASSPGGTELTGAQHF
TRBV4-1	TRBJ1-5	.	.	TGCGCCAGCAGCCCCGAACCGGGGATAAATCAGCCCCAGCATTTT	CASSPEPGINQPQHF
TRBV6-5	TRBJ1-6	.	once	TGTGCCAGCAGCGCTCCAGGGTCCCCAGGTTCACCCCTCCACTTT	CASSAPGSPGSPLHF
TRBV6-5	TRBJ2-1	TRBD2	.	TGTGCCAGCGTAGTTACTAGCGGGGTCAAGCAGTTCTTC	CASVVTSGVKQFF
TRBV7-9	TRBJ2-1	TRBD1	.	TGTGCCAGCAGCTTAGGACAGGGGGCCTACAATGAGCAGTTCTTC	CASSLGQGAYNEQFF
TRBV7-3	TRBJ2-7	.	.	TGTGCCAGCAGCCCCGGACGACAGTCGTACGAGCAGTACTTC	CASSPGRQSYEQYF
TRBV5-4	TRBJ2-1	TRBD1	.	TGTGCCAGCACCCTGAAGACAGGGGTAGGGGATGAGCAGTTCTTC	CASTLKTGVGDEQFF
TRBV18	TRBJ1-4	.	.	TGTGCCAGCTCGGGTACAGGGTGGTATGAAAAACTGTTTTTT	CASSGTGWYEKLFF
TRBV9	TRBJ2-5	TRBD2	.	TGTGCCAGCAGCGCCACGGGACTAGCGGGAGCGTATGAGACCCAGTACTTC	CASSATGLAGAYETQYF
TRBV6-5	TRBJ1-1	.	few	TGTGCCAGCAGTTCTACTACAGTGAACACTGAAGCTTTCTTT	CASSSTTVNTEAFF
TRBV27	TRBJ1-4	.	.	TGTGCCAGCAGTGATAGACAGGCAACTAATGAAAAACTGTTTTTT	CASSDRQATNEKLFF
TRBV19	TRBJ1-4	.	once	TGTGCCAGTAGTATGCGGGCCAGAAATGAAAAACTGTTTTTT	CASSMRARNEKLFF
TRBV2	TRBJ2-7	.	.	TGTGCCAGCAGGCGGTTCGGCCTTTACGAGCAGTACTTC	CASRRFGLYEQYF
TRBV5-1	TRBJ1-3	.	.	TGCGCCAGCAGCTTGACGTGGGTCAGCGGAAACACCATATATTTT	CASSLTWVSGNTIYF
TRBV4-2	TRBJ1-6	.	.	TGTGCCAGCAGCCAAGAAACGGGACATAACTCCTATAATTCACCCCTCCACTTT	CASSQETGHNSYNSPLHF
TRBV2	TRBJ1-1	.	.	TGTGCCAGCATGCCAGACATGAACACTGAAGCTTTCTTT	CASMPDMNTEAFF
TRBV6-4	TRBJ2-3	TRBD2	.	TGTGCCAGCAGTGTCCTCGGCGGGGGGTCAGATACGCAGTATTTT	CASSVLGGGSDTQYF